The entry that follows covers one T cell receptor (beta chain) sequence. The antigen is undetermined. Amplified regions were TCR beta CDR3 sequences from RNA transcripts. When the TCR CDR3 underwent first-round RT-PCR, the HTBI primer set was used. MiXCR, applied by TCRdb to the multiplex PCR reads, yields one record per CDR3 protein. Found here are roughly 520,000 distinct CDR3 sequences, around 24% of them singletons; the top ten hold approximately 10%. This specimen belongs to a study of T cells in Graves' hyperthyroidism and ophthalmopathy. Study-wide points: Peripheral blood also featured most of the thyroid clonotypes expanded above 0.001.

Per the germline V gene, CDR1 is LGHDT and CDR2 is YNNKEL (reference sequence). V lost 2 bases to trimming and J lost 1 base, with 14 bases between them. This CDR3 has 16 residues. The specimen sequenced was blood. The TCR originated in a woman aged 25 to 39 with Graves' ophthalmopathy. The chain combines TRBV3-1 with TRBJ2-5, with D perhaps given as TRBD1 or TRBD2 (5 bases each). CDR3 in DNA: TGTGCCAGCAGCCAAAACTTCGGGGCAGCCCAAGAGACCCAGTACTTC. Translated: CASSQNFGAAQETQYF.